The rows below give T cell receptor beta chains drawn from one sample of a study of pediatric ulcerative colitis. The repertoire was sequenced with immunoSEQ multiplex PCR; TCRdb's copy has only in-frame clones and lacks some. The data hold 15,000 to 20,000 clones, with about 80% observed a single time. Sequencing was carried out using gut tissue. Every receptor here comes from a boy aged 5 to 17 who was a control in a study of pediatric ulcerative colitis. Each CDR3 is given with its conserved first and last residue. D genes are given only for firm matches. Some rows have no size entry. The others give once, few or many, or a class for an expanded clone.

TRBJ2-2 | once | NA | TRBV4-2 | TGTGCCAGCAGCCCCTGGTCCGGGGAGCTGTTTTTT | CASSPWSGELFF
TRBJ2-7 | NA | NA | TRBV4-3 | TGCGCCAGCAGCCAAGATACGGCGGCGGACCCCTACGAGCAGTACTTC | CASSQDTAADPYEQYF
TRBJ1-1 | NA | NA | TRBV5-1 | TGCGCCAGCAGCTTGGAGGGGGAAAACACTGAAGCTTTCTTT | CASSLEGENTEAFF
TRBJ1-4 | NA | TRBD1 | TRBV7-3 | TGTGCCAGCAGCACCCCCTGGGACAGGGGGGAAAAACTGTTTTTT | CASSTPWDRGEKLFF
TRBJ2-3 | NA | TRBD1 | TRBV19 | TGTGCCAGTAGTAACCGGGACAGGGATACGCAGTATTTT | CASSNRDRDTQYF
TRBJ1-5 | NA | NA | TRBV27 | TGTGCCAGCAGTTATCGAGGGGTAATCAATCAGCCCCAGCATTTT | CASSYRGVINQPQHF
TRBJ1-5 | few | NA | TRBV7-8 | TGTGCCAGCAGTAAGGGCACCGTTTTCAATCAGCCCCAGCATTTT | CASSKGTVFNQPQHF
TRBJ2-5 | NA | NA | TRBV5-8 | TGTGCCAGCAGCTTGGCTAGTCGCCCACAAGAGACCCAGTACTTC | CASSLASRPQETQYF
TRBJ2-7 | NA | TRBD2 | TRBV25-1 | TGTGCCAGCAGTTTCGCGGGAGGGCCTCGGGAGCAGTACTTC | CASSFAGGPREQYF
TRBJ2-7 | NA | NA | TRBV10-2 | TGCGCCAGCAGGGACGACTGGACCGCGGAGCAGTACTTC | CASRDDWTAEQYF
TRBJ1-1 | NA | TRBD1 | TRBV30 | TGTGCCTGGAGGGCAGGGGGCTGGAACACTGAAGCTTTCTTT | CAWRAGGWNTEAFF
TRBJ1-1 | once | NA | TRBV9 | TGTGCCAGCAGCGTAGAGAGCATGAACACTGAAGCTTTCTTT | CASSVESMNTEAFF
TRBJ1-2 | NA | TRBD1 | TRBV5-1 | TGCGCCAGCAGCTTGGAAGGGGGCGAGGATGGCTACACCTTC | CASSLEGGEDGYTF